What follows are 23 T cell receptor beta chains derived from one specimen sequenced in a study of control samples from healthy donors and cancer patients. Measured with immunoSEQ multiplex PCR; TCRdb has only the in-frame clones, and not every one. Here the sample spans more than 150,000 clones, about 93% being singletons. The sequenced sample was blood. Receptors were obtained from a man aged 18 to 30 in good health.

The chain couples TRBV19 to TRBJ1-2; possible D gene TRBD1, 5 bases. Trimming stripped 8 bases from V and 5 bases from J, with 18 bases between. There are 14 residues in the CDR3. The germline gives CDR1 LNHDA, CDR2 SQIVND (reference sequence). The CDR3 loop reads CASGREGRPYGYTF. The CDR3 coding sequence is TGTGCCAGTGGCCGAGAGGGGAGACCTTATGGCTACACCTTC.

In the case of this clone: As the CDR3 is not closed by the conserved phenylalanine or tryptophan, this likely results from a read error. The chain recombines TRBV7-3 with TRBJ1-3; D is perhaps TRBD1 (5 bases). Trimming left V 5 bases short and J 6 bases short, with 17 bases between. Germline loops: CDR1 SGHTA, CDR2 FQGTGA. This CDR3 is built from 15 residues. CDR3 in amino acids: CASSPGLGPQNTIYS. DNA for the CDR3: TGTGCCAGCAGCCCTGGCCTGGGACCGCAAAACACCATATATTCT.

The chain combines TRBV7-8 with TRBJ2-7; 8 bases agree with TRBD2. CDR3 length: 16 residues. Germline loops: CDR1 SGHVS, CDR2 FQNEAQ. Trimming removed 1 base from V and 1 base from J; junction bases left unmatched: 6. In DNA form, the CDR3 reads TGTGCCAGCAGCTTAGTGGCGGGGGGCCCTTCCTACGAGCAGTACTTC. Translating it yields CASSLVAGGPSYEQYF.

The chain links TRBV28 to TRBJ1-1; 7 bases align to TRBD1. Losses at the gene ends were 3 bases for V and 5 bases for J; bases not matched to a gene: 6. The germline V gene has CDR1 MDHEN and CDR2 SYDVKM. CDR3 length equals 14 residues. The CDR3 DNA reads as TGTGCCAGCAGTTTCCGACAGGGAGGGACTGAAGCTTTCTTT. This sequence encodes CASSFRQGGTEAFF.

The chain is built from TRBV19 and TRBJ1-3; D gene uncertain. The V end lost 4 bases, the J end lost 0 bases, and 10 bases lay between the germline ends. CDR3 size: 15 residues. Germline V gives CDR1 LNHDA, CDR2 SQIVND (reference sequence). DNA for the CDR3: TGTGCCAGTAGTACCCCGGCAGGCTCTGGAAACACCATATATTTT. Protein: CASSTPAGSGNTIYF.

The gene calls are TRBV7-2 and TRBJ2-3; D is undetermined. The germline V gene encodes CDR1 SGHTA and CDR2 FQGNSA. V was pared by 2 bases and J by 3 bases, with 3 bases between. The CDR3 is 12 amino acids. The CDR3 region is CASSLMTDTQYF. The DNA of the CDR3 is TGTGCCAGCAGCTTAATGACAGATACGCAGTATTTT.

J is TRBJ2-7 and V is TRBV19; TRBD1 aligns across 10 bases. Germline loops: CDR1 LNHDA, CDR2 SQIVND (reference sequence). The CDR3 sequence is 17 residues long. The ends lost 3 bases at V and 1 base at J; junction bases unmatched: 9. CDR3 residues: CASSIIFGTGDSYEQYF. CDR3 in DNA: TGTGCCAGTAGTATTATTTTCGGGACAGGGGATTCCTACGAGCAGTACTTC. The full variable domain, completed using reference TRBV19 and TRBJ2-7, is DGGITQSPKYLFRKEGQNVTLSCEQNLNHDAMYWYRQDPGQGLRLIYYSQIVNDFQKGDIAEGYSVSREKKESFPLTVTSAQKNPTAFYLCASSIIFGTGDSYEQYFGPGTRLTVT.

The chain employs TRBV2 and TRBJ2-3, with 12 bases lining up with TRBD2. Looked up from germline, CDR1 is SNHLY and CDR2 is FYNNEI. The CDR3 consists of 17 residues. V was clipped by 7 bases and J by 2 bases; unmatched bases: 10. The DNA for the CDR3 is TGTGCCAGCATATCAGGGGCTAGCGGGGGGGCCACAGATACGCAGTATTTT. Residues: CASISGASGGATDTQYF.

V and J are TRBV30 and TRBJ2-1; D gene uncertain. The CDR3 contains 14 residues. Deletions cut 0 bases from V and 3 bases from J, with 9 bases between. Germline CDR1 reads GTSNPN; CDR2 reads SVGIG (reference sequence). CDR3 nucleotide sequence: TGTGCCTGGAGTGTACTCGACATCTACAATGAGCAGTTCTTC. Translated, it gives CAWSVLDIYNEQFF.

This rearrangement joins TRBV7-8 to TRBJ2-1; 8 bases map to TRBD2. This CDR3 has 17 residues. The germline CDR1 and CDR2 sequences are SGHVS and FQNEAQ. V was pared by 2 bases and J by 4 bases, with 10 bases of the junction left unmatched. CDR3 in DNA: TGTGCCAGCAGCTTAACGGTGGCGGGGGGCCAATACAATGAGCAGTTCTTC. Protein product: CASSLTVAGGQYNEQFF.

The count of this clone is one. This chain's CDR3 is CASSADGNTGELFF. CDR3 in DNA: TGTGCCAGCAGCGCGGACGGTAACACCGGGGAGCTGTTTTTT. The J gene is TRBJ2-2, the V gene TRBV6-5; no clear D. V dropped 6 bases and J dropped 2 bases, with 10 bases sitting between them. The germline gives CDR1 MNHEY, CDR2 SVGAGI. The CDR3 has 14 amino acids.

The V call is TRBV5-1, the J call TRBJ1-6; TRBD1 matches at 7 bases. V gave up 0 bases and J gave up 13 bases; unmatched junction bases: 7. The CDR3 is made up of 14 amino acids. Germline V lookup: CDR1 SGHRS, CDR2 YFSETQ. Written as DNA, the CDR3 is TGCGCCAGCAGCTTGGGACAGGGTACGAGTCCCCTCCACTTT. It specifies CASSLGQGTSPLHF.

The J gene is TRBJ1-1, the V gene TRBV19; the match to TRBD1 covers 10 bases. The CDR3 sequence is 16 residues long. J lost 2 bases, V lost 3 bases, and 6 bases had no gene match. In germline, CDR1 is LNHDA, CDR2 SQIVND (reference sequence). CDR3 region: CASSILTGGPNTEAFF. The CDR3 region has the DNA TGTGCCAGTAGTATTTTGACAGGGGGCCCTAACACTGAAGCTTTCTTT. The full variable domain, completed using reference TRBV19 and TRBJ1-1, is DGGITQSPKYLFRKEGQNVTLSCEQNLNHDAMYWYRQDPGQGLRLIYYSQIVNDFQKGDIAEGYSVSREKKESFPLTVTSAQKNPTAFYLCASSILTGGPNTEAFFGQGTRLTVV.

The chain links TRBV2 to TRBJ1-1; D unclear. This CDR3 is built from 12 residues. The V and J ends lost 7 bases and 6 bases respectively, with 12 bases between them. CDR1 and CDR2 (germline): SNHLY, FYNNEI. The CDR3 loop reads CASTNRQAEAFF. The CDR3 nucleotides read TGTGCCAGCACAAATAGGCAGGCTGAAGCTTTCTTT.

The rearrangement links TRBV7-8 to TRBJ2-5; possibly TRBD1 for D (5 bases). The V end was cut by 5 bases, the J end by 1 base, with 11 bases between. Germline-derived CDR1 and CDR2 are SGHVS and FQNEAQ. The CDR3 runs to 14 residues. The CDR3 DNA is TGTGCCAGCAGCCCGAGGCAGGGCCAAGAGACCCAGTACTTC. Translating it yields CASSPRQGQETQYF.

This clone was seen just once. The gene calls are TRBV30 and TRBJ1-3; unclear D gene. In germline, CDR1 is GTSNPN, CDR2 SVGIG (reference sequence). V lost 3 bases to trimming and J lost 4 bases, with 7 bases between them. The CDR3 is 12 amino acids. The CDR3 region is CAWSAPGNTIYF. In nucleotides, the CDR3 is TGTGCCTGGAGCGCTCCGGGAAACACCATATATTTT.

This sequence joins TRBV29-1 and TRBJ1-3, with D perhaps matching TRBD1 (5 bases). This CDR3 has 14 amino acids. Trimming took off 6 bases at V and 0 bases at J, with 12 bases between the two ends. Germline CDR1 is SQVTM and CDR2 is ANQGSEA. The CDR3: CSVSTGNSGNTIYF. For the CDR3, the DNA is TGCAGCGTATCCACAGGCAACTCTGGAAACACCATATATTTT.

This chain uses TRBV28 with TRBJ1-4, with TRBD1 matching over 9 bases. V gave up 5 bases and J gave up 8 bases; unmatched junction bases: 15. The CDR3 length is 17 residues. The germline gives CDR1 MDHEN, CDR2 SYDVKM. The CDR3, as DNA: TGTGCCAGCAGTCCCGGTAGGGGGGGGACAGGGCAAGAAAAACTGTTTTTT. It translates to CASSPGRGGTGQEKLFF.

This rearrangement joins TRBV24-1 to TRBJ2-1; possibly TRBD1 for D (5 bases). The CDR3 is 16 amino acids. Germline V lookup: CDR1 KGHDR, CDR2 SFDVKD. Trimming stripped 3 bases from V and 10 bases from J, with 21 bases between. CDR3 coding DNA: TGTGCCACCAGTGATGCCTCGGTATCCGCCCCAGGGGAGCAGTTCTTC. Its translation is CATSDASVSAPGEQFF.

Written as DNA, the CDR3 is TGTGCCAGCAGCCCCGGGACAGGGTGGACCATATATTTT. It is translated as CASSPGTGWTIYF. The gene calls are TRBV3-1 (or the pseudogene TRBV3-2) and TRBJ1-3; 9 nucleotides line up with TRBD1. Trimming at V came to 4 bases and at J to 10 bases, leaving 5 bases not matched to a gene. CDR3 length: 13 amino acids. Per germline, CDR1 LGHDT and CDR2 YNNKEL (reference sequence).

The chain combines TRBV27 with TRBJ2-1; D may be TRBD1 (6 bases). Deletions cut 7 bases from V and 7 bases from J, with 26 bases between. Per germline, CDR1 MNHEY and CDR2 SMNVEV (reference sequence). The CDR3 loop spans 17 amino acids. The CDR3 DNA follows: TGTGCCAGCATCCCGTTGAGGGACACAGCAGGAAGGAATGAGCAGTTCTTC. As protein: CASIPLRDTAGRNEQFF.

This sequence joins TRBV9 and TRBJ1-4; a possible D gene is TRBD1 (5 bases). This CDR3 comprises 14 residues. Trimming took 4 bases from V and 2 from J, leaving 9 bases between them. In germline, CDR1 is SGDLS, CDR2 YYNGEE. As DNA, the CDR3 is TGTGCCAGCAGCCCGGGGGGGACTAATGAAAAACTGTTTTTT. It codes for CASSPGGTNEKLFF.

CDR3 DNA: TGTGCCAGCAGCAAAGCGCCCAGGGAAAAGAATTCACCCCTCCACTTT. Translated: CASSKAPREKNSPLHF. V usage is TRBV21-1 and J usage is TRBJ1-6; TRBD1, the D gene given by the table, was not confirmed from the DNA. TRBV21-1 is a recognized pseudogene. This CDR3 has 16 amino acids.